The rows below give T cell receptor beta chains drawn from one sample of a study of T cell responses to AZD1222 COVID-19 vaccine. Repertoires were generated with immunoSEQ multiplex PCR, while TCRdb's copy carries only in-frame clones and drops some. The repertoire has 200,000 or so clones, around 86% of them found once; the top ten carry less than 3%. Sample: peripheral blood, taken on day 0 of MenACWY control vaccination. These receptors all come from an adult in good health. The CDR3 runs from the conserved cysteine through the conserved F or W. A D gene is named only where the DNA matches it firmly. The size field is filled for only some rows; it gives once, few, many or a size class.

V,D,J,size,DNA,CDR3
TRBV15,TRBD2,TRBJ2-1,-,TGTGCCACCAGCACGAAGGGACTAGCGGGAAACAATGAGCAGTTCTTC,CATSTKGLAGNNEQFF
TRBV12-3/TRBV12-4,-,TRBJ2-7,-,TGTGCCAGCAGTTTAAGGCTTTACTACGAGCAGTACTTC,CASSLRLYYEQYF
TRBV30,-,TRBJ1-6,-,TGTGCCTGGAGGACAGAGGGAGTCTTT,CAWRTEGVF
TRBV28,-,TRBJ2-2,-,TGTGCCAGCAGGACTTCCGGGGAGCTGTTTTTT,CASRTSGELFF
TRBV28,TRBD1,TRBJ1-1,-,TGTGCCAGCAGTTTAGGGACAGGGGGGTCGTACACTGAAGCTTTCTTT,CASSLGTGGSYTEAFF
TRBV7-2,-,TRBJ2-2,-,TGTGCCAGCAGCCGCGCCAGGGTAGAAGGCGGGGAGCTGTTTTTT,CASSRARVEGGELFF
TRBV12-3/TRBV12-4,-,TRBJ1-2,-,TGTGCCAGCACCCACAGAGGCTATGGCTACACCTTC,CASTHRGYGYTF
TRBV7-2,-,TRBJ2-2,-,TGTGCCAGCAGCTCCTTGGGGGGGGCGGGCACCGGGGAGCTGTTTTTT,CASSSLGGAGTGELFF
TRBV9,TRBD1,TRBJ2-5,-,TGTGCCAGCAGCATGGGACAGCAAGAGACCCAGTACTTC,CASSMGQQETQYF
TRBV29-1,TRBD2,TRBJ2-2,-,TGCAGCGTAGGACTAGCGGGACGGACCGGGGAGCTGTTTTTT,CSVGLAGRTGELFF
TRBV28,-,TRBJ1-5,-,TGTGCCAGCAGTTCCCCCCGAGGACGGTTAAGCAATCAGCCCCAGCATTTT,CASSSPRGRLSNQPQHF
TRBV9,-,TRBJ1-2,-,TGTGCCAGCAGCCCTAAGGACCGCGCTAACTATGGCTACACCTTC,CASSPKDRANYGYTF
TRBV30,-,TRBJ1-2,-,TGTGCCTGGAGACCGGGGGCCGGTGGCTACACCTTC,CAWRPGAGGYTF
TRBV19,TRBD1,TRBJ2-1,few,TGTGCCAGTAGTATGCAGGGTCGGCGGGCAGGGGGTAGGGGTGAGCAGTTCTTC,CASSMQGRRAGGRGEQFF
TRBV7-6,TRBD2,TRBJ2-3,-,TGTGCCACCACCCGGCTAGCGGGGGAGACAGATACGCAGTATTTT,CATTRLAGETDTQYF
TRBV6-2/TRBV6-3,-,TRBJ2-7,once,TGTGCCAGCAGTTACTCGCGACAGGGAGGCTACGAGCAGTACTTC,CASSYSRQGGYEQYF
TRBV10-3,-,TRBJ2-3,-,TGTGCCATCAGTTTACAGGGGAGGACTAGCACAGATACGCAGTATTTT,CAISLQGRTSTDTQYF
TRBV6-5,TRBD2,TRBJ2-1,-,TGTGCCAGCAGTTACTCCCCGGGACTAGCGACCGATGAGCAGTTCTTC,CASSYSPGLATDEQFF
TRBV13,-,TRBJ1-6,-,TGTGCCAGCAGCCGGCTAGCATACGGGATATGGGATGGAGTTCCTTCACCCCTCCACTTT,CASSRLAYGIWDGVPSPLHF
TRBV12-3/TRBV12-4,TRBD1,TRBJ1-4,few,TGTGCCAGCTGGGGGACAGGACGGGAAAAACTGTTTTTT,CASWGTGREKLFF
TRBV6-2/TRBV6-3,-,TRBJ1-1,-,TGTGCCAGCAGCCGAGGGGTGAACACTGAAGCTTTCTTT,CASSRGVNTEAFF
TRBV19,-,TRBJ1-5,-,TGTGCCAGCACCTCCGGTCAGGAGGTCCAGCCCCAGCATTTT,CASTSGQEVQPQHF
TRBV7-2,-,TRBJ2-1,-,TGTGCCAGCAGACTCGAGGCTGCGTCCTACAATGAGCAGTTCTTC,CASRLEAASYNEQFF
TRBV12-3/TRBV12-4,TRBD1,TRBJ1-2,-,TGTGCCAGCAGAAAGACAGGGAACTATGGCTACACCTTC,CASRKTGNYGYTF
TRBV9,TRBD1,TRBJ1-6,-,TGTGCCAGCAGCCTCAGCACCGGGACAGGGGATTCACCCCTCCACTTT,CASSLSTGTGDSPLHF
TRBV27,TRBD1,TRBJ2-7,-,TGTGCCAGCAGTTTATTAGGACAGGGCTACGAGCAGTACTTC,CASSLLGQGYEQYF